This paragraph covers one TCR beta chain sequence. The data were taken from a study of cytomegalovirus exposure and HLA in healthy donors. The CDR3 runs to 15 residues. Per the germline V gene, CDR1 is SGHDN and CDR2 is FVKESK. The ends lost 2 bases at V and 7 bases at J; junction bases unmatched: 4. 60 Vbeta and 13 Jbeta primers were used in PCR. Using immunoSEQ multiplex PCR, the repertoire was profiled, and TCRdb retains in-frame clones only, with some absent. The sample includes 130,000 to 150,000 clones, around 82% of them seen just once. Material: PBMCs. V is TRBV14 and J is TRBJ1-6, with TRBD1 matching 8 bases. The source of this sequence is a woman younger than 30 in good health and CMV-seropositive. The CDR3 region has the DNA TGTGCCAGCAGCCAACAGGGGGCGAAGAATTCACCCCTCCACTTT. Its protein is CASSQQGAKNSPLHF.